Below, 3 T cell receptor beta chains from the same sample are listed, as sequenced in a study of blood T cell repertoires in COVID-19. TCRdb's table, derived via immunoSEQ multiplex PCR, lists solely in-frame clones and lacks some. The sample carries more than 75,000 clones, roughly 80% recorded once. The sample comprised peripheral blood. All receptors come from a woman aged 80 or over with active or convalescent COVID-19.

In this sample, this clone turned up a few times. The CDR3 reads CASSFRSAGTDTQYF. CDR3 coding DNA: TGTGCCAGCAGTTTCCGTAGCGCCGGCACAGATACGCAGTATTTT. The V gene is TRBV28, the J gene TRBJ2-3, with a weak D call TRBD2 (5 bases). Trimming removed 3 bases from V and 1 base from J, with 11 bases in between. The V gene's germline CDR1 is MDHEN and CDR2 SYDVKM. The CDR3 length is 15 residues.

The CDR3 sequence: CASSPPNESEAFF. The CDR3, as DNA: TGTGCCAGCTCACCCCCTAATGAGTCTGAAGCTTTCTTT. V is TRBV18 and J is TRBJ1-1; D is ambiguous. CDR1 KGHSH and CDR2 LQKENI come from the germline V gene. The V and J ends lost 3 bases and 6 bases respectively, with 11 bases between them. The length of the CDR3 is 13 residues.

V usage is TRBV5-1 and J usage is TRBJ2-4; the D gene is possibly TRBD2 (6 bases). The CDR3 runs to 15 residues. The V end was cut by 4 bases, the J end by 5 bases, with 16 bases between. Germline V gene data show CDR1 as SGHRS and CDR2 as YFSETQ. DNA for the CDR3: TGCGCCAGCAGCCCTCAGGCGGGGTACGAAAACATTCAGTACTTC. It encodes CASSPQAGYENIQYF.